The clone carrying this TCR beta chain was observed at least ten times. TCRdb processed the PCR reads anew with MiXCR; each CDR3 protein has one entry. In the table there are about 6,600 distinct CDR3 sequences, about 26% of which are singletons. This sample is part of a study of immune characterization of retroperitoneal liposarcoma. The CDR3 is made up of 12 amino acids. V lost 5 bases and J 7 bases, leaving 11 bases between the germline ends. CDR1 and CDR2 from the germline V gene are MNHNS and SASEGT. What was sequenced was tumor tissue. The clonotype originates from a female donor with retroperitoneal liposarcoma. The genes are TRBV6-1 and TRBJ1-2; D gene ambiguous. In nucleotides, the CDR3 is TGTGCCAGCAGTCATCTTATCGGTGGCTACACCTTC. This sequence encodes CASSHLIGGYTF.